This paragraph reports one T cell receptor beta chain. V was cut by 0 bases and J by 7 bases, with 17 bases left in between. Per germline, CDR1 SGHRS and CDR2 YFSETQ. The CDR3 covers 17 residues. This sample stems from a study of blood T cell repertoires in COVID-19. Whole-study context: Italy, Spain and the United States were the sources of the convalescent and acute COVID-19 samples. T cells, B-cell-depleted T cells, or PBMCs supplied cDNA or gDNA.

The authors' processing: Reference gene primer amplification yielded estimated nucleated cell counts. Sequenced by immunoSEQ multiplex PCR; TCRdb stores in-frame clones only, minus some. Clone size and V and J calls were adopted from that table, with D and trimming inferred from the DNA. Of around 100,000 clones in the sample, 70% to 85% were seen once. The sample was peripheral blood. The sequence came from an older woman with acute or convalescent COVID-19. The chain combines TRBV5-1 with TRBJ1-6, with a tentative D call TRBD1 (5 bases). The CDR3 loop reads CASSLGPSPGNNSPLHF. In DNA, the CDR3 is TGCGCCAGCAGCTTGGGCCCTTCGCCAGGGAACAATTCACCCCTCCACTTT.